This entry features one T cell receptor beta chain sequence. This record comes from a study of blood T cell repertoires in COVID-19. Whole-study context: The origin of the acute and convalescent COVID-19 samples was the United States, Italy and Spain. T cells, B-cell-depleted T cells, or PBMCs supplied cDNA or gDNA.

Authors' analysis steps: Counts of nucleated cells, estimated from reference gene primer amplification, were obtained. The data were produced by immunoSEQ multiplex PCR, yet TCRdb's version contains in-frame clones alone and is incomplete. The V and J calls and the clone size are those of that table, but D and trimming were determined from the DNA. The sample yields more than 100,000 clones, approximately 89% seen once. Trimming took 4 bases from V and 2 from J, leaving 14 bases between them. This CDR3 region has 15 residues. CDR1 and CDR2 (germline): SGHRS, YFSETQ. The V and J genes are TRBV5-1 and TRBJ2-3, with D perhaps TRBD2 (6 bases). The material sequenced was peripheral blood. The TCR sequence derives from a woman of 80 years or more in a cohort sampled during active COVID-19. The CDR3 coding sequence is TGCGCCAGCAGCCTTAGCGGAGGTGACACAGATACGCAGTATTTT. Protein sequence: CASSLSGGDTDTQYF.